This TCR beta chain stems from a study of OX40 agonist ivuxolimab in advanced cancers. CDR1 and CDR2 (germline): MRHNA, SNTAGT. CDR3 length equals 12 residues. The V and J ends lost 0 bases and 5 bases respectively, with 5 bases between them. General study findings and limits: Patients who responded partially at 0.1-3.0 mg/kg showed clonal expansion ranking among the lowest.

Only in-frame clones appear in the TCRdb table, and some are missing; sequencing was by immunoSEQ multiplex PCR. Here the sample spans some 96,000 clones, more than 85% being singletons. Remarks on this clone: Its antigen is currently unknown.

This rearrangement joins TRBV6-4 to TRBJ2-7; D gene unclear. This TCR was recovered from an adult with an advanced solid tumor such as melanoma, head and neck, liver or kidney cancer. Source: CD4+ or CD8+ T cells sorted from blood, taken in a trial of the OX40 agonist ivuxolimab. The CDR3 DNA follows: TGTGCCAGCAGTGACTCTGACGACGAGCAGTACTTC. This sequence encodes CASSDSDDEQYF.